What follows are 2 T cell receptor beta chains derived from one specimen sequenced in a study of cytomegalovirus exposure and HLA in healthy donors. Amplification used 60 Vbeta primers and 13 Jbeta primers. Profiling relied on immunoSEQ multiplex PCR, and the TCRdb table lists in-frame clones only, not all of them. The repertoire holds some 78,000 clones, with more than 75% as singletons. The sequenced sample was PBMCs. These receptors were obtained from a woman aged 50 to 60 in good health and CMV-seropositive.

The genes are TRBV30 and TRBJ2-5; TRBD2 aligns across 10 bases. Germline CDR1 is GTSNPN and CDR2 is SVGIG (reference sequence). The CDR3 is 15 amino acids. V shed 2 bases, J shed 5 bases, and the junction held 8 bases outside the gene matches. CDR3: CAWSSSGGRVETQYF. The CDR3 coding sequence is TGTGCCTGGAGTTCTAGCGGGGGCCGCGTGGAGACCCAGTACTTC.

The CDR3: CASSTNWGVGTSGENEQFF. The DNA of the CDR3 is TGTGCCAGCAGCACAAATTGGGGAGTCGGGACTAGCGGGGAGAATGAGCAGTTCTTC. The chain is built from TRBV11-2 and TRBJ2-1; 13 bases fit TRBD2. Germline values: CDR1 SGHAT, CDR2 FQNNGV. V lost 5 bases to trimming and J lost 7 bases; unmatched junction nucleotides: 17. This CDR3 comprises 19 residues.